The 27 T cell receptor beta chains in this list originate from one sample, sequenced in a study of T cell repertoires in cytomegalovirus infection. What these receptors recognize is not known. In TCRdb, the reads were re-called with MiXCR into one record per CDR3 protein. Altogether 900,000 to 950,000 distinct CDR3 sequences are present, approximately 31% being singletons, with the ten largest covering around 15%. The specimen comprised cultured CD8+ T cells from PBMCs, sampled from culture after CMV antigen stimulation. These receptors all stem from a human donor in good health (CMV status not recorded). Some clones in this sample may be carry-over from other donors' samples.

This clonotype turned up a few times. The chain is built from TRBV20-1 and TRBJ2-1; TRBD1 is a possible D gene (5 bases). The CDR3 is made up of 13 amino acids. Per germline, CDR1 DFQATT and CDR2 SNEGSKA (reference sequence). The germline V and J ends were trimmed by 4 bases and 1 base, with 8 bases remaining between them. The CDR3 coding sequence is TGCAGTGCTATCCAGGGATCCTACAATGAGCAGTTCTTC. This encodes CSAIQGSYNEQFF.

This clonotype appeared many times. The DNA for the CDR3 is TGTGCCAGCAGCTTGTTCGGGACCATGCCCGGGGAGCTGTTTTTT. Its translation: CASSLFGTMPGELFF. The genes are TRBV7-6 and TRBJ2-2, with D perhaps given as TRBD1 or TRBD2 (5 bases each). The CDR3 length is 15 residues. V was pared by 3 bases and J by 6 bases, with 14 bases between. Looked up from germline, CDR1 is SGHVS and CDR2 is FNYEAQ.

The CDR3 nucleotides read TGTGCCAGCAGTTCAGTCCCCCCCTCTTATACGCAGTATTTT. Protein sequence: CASSSVPPSYTQYF. V gene TRBV27 combines with J gene TRBJ2-3, with D hard to call. This CDR3 has 14 residues. V gave up 4 bases and J gave up 7 bases, with 15 bases separating them. The germline gives CDR1 MNHEY, CDR2 SMNVEV (reference sequence).

In the case of this clonotype: An end of the junction does not agree with germline; a read error may underlie this. V is TRBV2 and J is TRBJ1-2; no firm D call. Germline-derived CDR1 and CDR2 are SNHLY and FYNNEI. The CDR3 is 15 residues long. CDR3 sequence reads: CASTLGYRATYGSTF. The CDR3 bases are TGTGCCAGCACCTTGGGGTACCGGGCCACCTATGGCTCCACCTTC.

The chain joins TRBV6-8 to TRBJ1-2; weak D call: TRBD1 (6 bases). The CDR3 consists of 13 residues. V shed 6 bases and J shed 7 bases, with 15 bases lying between them. CDR1 and CDR2 (germline): MNHGY, SAAAGT. The CDR3 DNA reads TGTGCCAGCAGCACCGGGACAAGCGTTGGCTACACCTTC. Encoded protein: CASSTGTSVGYTF.

There are many counts of this clonotype. The chain joins TRBV12-3 or TRBV12-4 to TRBJ1-4; the D gene is possibly TRBD1 (5 bases). V gave up 3 bases and J gave up 7 bases, with 18 bases separating them. The CDR3 has 16 residues. CDR3 sequence: CASSLTGDPGGEKLFF. The DNA of the CDR3 is TGTGCCAGCAGTTTGACCGGGGACCCGGGTGGTGAAAAACTGTTTTTT.

In its sample, this clonotype was seen once. This chain uses TRBV27 with TRBJ2-1; D is unclear. The CDR3 contains 13 residues. The ends were cut back, 3 bases at V and 9 bases at J, with 12 bases in the middle. The germline CDR1 and CDR2 sequences are MNHEY and SMNVEV (reference sequence). CDR3: CASSFGLESEQFF. DNA of the CDR3: TGTGCCAGCAGTTTTGGCCTAGAATCTGAGCAGTTCTTC.

The CDR3 region is CASSYLEQGAYGYTF. CDR3 bases: TGTGCCAGCAGCTACCTCGAACAGGGGGCGTATGGCTACACCTTC. The chain carries TRBV5-4 and TRBJ1-2, with 9 bases aligning to TRBD1. V was pared by 3 bases and J by 5 bases, with 8 bases of the junction left unmatched. This CDR3 is 15 amino acids long. Per the germline V gene, CDR1 is SGHNT and CDR2 is YYREEE (reference sequence). Full variable domain (outside the CDR3, taken from reference TRBV5-4 and TRBJ1-2): ETGVTQSPTHLIKTRGQQVTLRCSSQSGHNTVSWYQQALGQGPQFIFQYYREEENGRGNFPPRFSGLQFPNYSSELNVNALELDDSALYLCASSYLEQGAYGYTFGSGTRLTVV.

With regard to this clonotype: The junction departs from the called germline gene at one end, perhaps through a read error. The CDR3 is CASSLGRGNPEAFF. CDR3 DNA: TGTGCCAGCAGCTTAGGTCGGGGGAACCCTGAAGCTTTCTTT. This rearrangement joins TRBV7-9 to TRBJ1-1, with a possible D match to TRBD1 (5 bases). From germline, CDR1 is SEHNR and CDR2 FQNEAQ (reference sequence). The CDR3 consists of 14 residues.

The chain employs TRBV4-1 and TRBJ2-7; 9 bases fit TRBD1. In germline, CDR1 is MGHRA, CDR2 YSYEKL. The CDR3 runs to 14 residues. J lost 6 bases, V lost 1 base, and 4 bases had no gene match. CDR3 in DNA: TGCGCCAGCAGCCAAGCCGGGGACAGGGCCGAGCAGTACTTC. It yields the protein CASSQAGDRAEQYF.

For this clonotype: The junction and the germline gene differ at one end; a read error may be behind it. The chain carries TRBV19 and TRBJ2-6, with D possibly matching TRBD1 (6 bases). The V gene's germline CDR1 is LNHDA and CDR2 SQIVND (reference sequence). The CDR3 runs 18 residues. DNA for the CDR3: TGTGTCAGTAGTATAGATCCCGGCAGGGGCTCTGGGGCCAACGTCCTGACTTTC. Residues: CVSSIDPGRGSGANVLTF.

This clonotype has at least ten counts. This chain connects TRBV7-9 to TRBJ2-5; tentatively, D is TRBD1 (5 bases). Germline V CDR1 and CDR2: SEHNR, FQNEAQ (reference sequence). Trimming removed 5 bases from V and 1 base from J, with 11 bases in between. The CDR3 totals 14 residues. The CDR3 here is CASSHQGTQETQYF. The CDR3 region has the DNA TGTGCCAGCAGCCACCAGGGCACCCAAGAGACCCAGTACTTC.

V usage is TRBV4-1 and J usage is TRBJ1-1, with D perhaps matching TRBD1 (5 bases). Trimming cost V 0 bases and J 4 bases, with 12 bases left between them. CDR1 is MGHRA, CDR2 YSYEKL, per germline. The length of the CDR3 is 15 residues. Here the CDR3 reads CASSQEWQGGTEAFF. CDR3 nucleotides: TGCGCCAGCAGCCAAGAATGGCAGGGAGGCACTGAAGCTTTCTTT.

The sample holds a few counts of this clonotype. The CDR3: CASSPRGAGGYYEQYV. CDR3 DNA: TGTGCCAGCAGCCCACGAGGGGCGGGGGGGTACTACGAGCAGTACGTC. The chain uses TRBV6-2 or TRBV6-3 and TRBJ2-7; TRBD2 aligns across 9 bases. V was clipped by 6 bases and J by 3 bases; unmatched bases: 12. The CDR3 contains 16 residues. The germline V gene has CDR1 MNHEY and CDR2 SVGEGT.

This clonotype was detected a few times. The chain links TRBV12-3 or TRBV12-4 to TRBJ1-6; D not certain. This CDR3 spans 19 amino acids. V dropped 3 bases and J dropped 4 bases, with 22 bases sitting between them. The CDR3 DNA reads as TGTGCCAGCAGTTTTCGAGTGGAAGGGCGGGTAAAATATAATTCACCCCTCCACTTT. Its translation is CASSFRVEGRVKYNSPLHF.

This clonotype was counted between two and nine times. V gene TRBV27 combines with J gene TRBJ2-5, with 8 bases identical to TRBD1. The CDR3 is 16 amino acids. After removal of 0 bases from V and 4 bases from J, the junction contained 7 bases not matched to a gene. Germline lookup yields CDR1 MNHEY and CDR2 SMNVEV (reference sequence). CDR3 sequence (DNA): TGTGCCAGCAGTTTATCAGCAGGGGGCTCGGCAGAGACCCAGTACTTC. Translated, it gives CASSLSAGGSAETQYF.

The chain joins TRBV6-1 to TRBJ1-1, with 7 bases fitting TRBD1. The V and J ends lost 2 bases and 8 bases, in that order; junction bases with no gene match: 14. The CDR3 has 16 amino acids. Per the germline V gene, CDR1 is MNHNS and CDR2 is SASEGT. The CDR3 bases are TGTGCCAGCAGTGAACGCGACAGGGTTGCCTTTCGGGAAGCTTTCTTT. This gives the protein CASSERDRVAFREAFF.

The chain joins TRBV27 to TRBJ2-1, with D perhaps matching TRBD2 (5 bases). Germline-derived CDR1 and CDR2 are MNHEY and SMNVEV (reference sequence). V was pared by 2 bases and J by 8 bases, with 10 bases between. This CDR3 is built from 13 residues. DNA of the CDR3: TGTGCCAGCAGTTTAGCAGGACTGTATGAGCAGTTCTTC. This gives the protein CASSLAGLYEQFF.

The chain combines TRBV12-3 or TRBV12-4 with TRBJ2-5; the match to TRBD2 covers 12 bases. After removal of 5 bases from V and 3 bases from J, the junction contained 4 bases not matched to a gene. The CDR3 is 15 amino acids. The CDR3 loop reads CASSTSSGGEETQYF. CDR3 coding DNA: TGTGCCAGCAGTACCTCTAGCGGGGGGGAAGAGACCCAGTACTTC.

This clonotype was found a few times. The J gene is TRBJ2-1, the V gene TRBV20-1; a possible D gene is TRBD2 (5 bases). Germline CDR1 reads DFQATT; CDR2 reads SNEGSKA (reference sequence). Trimming removed 1 base at V and 6 bases at J, with 13 bases between. The CDR3 extends over 14 amino acids. CDR3 bases: TGCAGTGCTAGAGTAGCGTTTCGCCCCAATGAGCAGTTCTTC. Translating it yields CSARVAFRPNEQFF.

V and J are TRBV7-9 and TRBJ2-6; D assignment may be TRBD1 or TRBD2 (5 bases each). Trimming removed 4 bases at V and 0 bases at J, with 13 bases between. The germline gives CDR1 SEHNR, CDR2 FQNEAQ (reference sequence). The CDR3 length is 17 residues. The CDR3 DNA is TGTGCCAGCAGCTACCGGGACCGCGACTCTGGGGCCAACGTCCTGACTTTC. Amino acids: CASSYRDRDSGANVLTF. The whole variable domain, remainder taken from reference TRBV7-9 and TRBJ2-6, is DTGVSQNPRHKITKRGQNVTFRCDPISEHNRLYWYRQTLGQGPEFLTYFQNEAQLEKSRLLSDRFSAERPKGSFSTLEIQRTEQGDSAMYLCASSYRDRDSGANVLTFGAGSRLTVL.

The chain employs TRBV7-6 and TRBJ1-4, with a tentative D call TRBD1 (5 bases). The germline gives CDR1 SGHVS, CDR2 FNYEAQ. CDR3 length equals 14 residues. Trimming pared 5 bases from V and 6 bases from J, leaving 13 bases between. CDR3 amino acids: CASSQSGADEKLFF. DNA for the CDR3: TGTGCCAGCAGCCAATCCGGGGCAGATGAAAAACTGTTTTTT.

This clonotype occurred a few times. The V call is TRBV4-1, the J call TRBJ2-5; D is unclear. Per the germline V gene, CDR1 is MGHRA and CDR2 is YSYEKL. V lost 4 bases and J lost 5, with 11 bases in between. This CDR3 contains 13 residues. This CDR3 is CASSPNLGETQYF. CDR3 nucleotide sequence: TGCGCCAGCAGCCCGAACTTGGGGGAGACCCAGTACTTC.

V gene TRBV12-3 or TRBV12-4 combines with J gene TRBJ1-2, with D unclear. The CDR3 runs 15 residues. Trimming left V 6 bases short and J 4 bases short, with 18 bases between. CDR3 in amino acids: CASSPAWARGYGYTF. The CDR3 DNA follows: TGTGCCAGCAGCCCTGCCTGGGCCCGGGGCTATGGCTACACCTTC.

This clonotype was seen more than once but under ten times. The chain couples TRBV7-8 to TRBJ1-5, with D perhaps TRBD1 (5 bases). CDR1 SGHVS and CDR2 FQNEAQ come from the germline V gene. This CDR3 has 13 amino acids. With 6 bases removed from V and 8 bases from J, the gap between germline ends came to 14 bases. The CDR3 sequence: CASRPTAQEPQHF. The CDR3 bases are TGTGCCAGCAGACCGACAGCCCAGGAGCCCCAGCATTTT. The variable domain in full, completed from reference TRBV7-8 and TRBJ1-5, reads GAGVSQSPRYKVAKRGQDVALRCDPISGHVSLFWYQQALGQGPEFLTYFQNEAQLDKSGLPSDRFFAERPEGSVSTLKIQRTQQEDSAVYLCASRPTAQEPQHFGDGTRLSIL.

J is TRBJ2-2 and V is TRBV28, with 9 bases fitting TRBD2. Germline V gene sequence: CDR1 MDHEN, CDR2 SYDVKM. Unmatched junction bases numbered 6, after V lost 6 bases and J lost 1 base. The CDR3 extends over 16 amino acids. As DNA, the CDR3 is TGTGCCAGCAGCAGACTAGCGGTGCTGAACACCGGGGAGCTGTTTTTT. Translating it yields CASSRLAVLNTGELFF.

J is TRBJ2-7 and V is TRBV6-2 or TRBV6-3; D tentatively reads TRBD1 or TRBD2 (5 bases each). The CDR3 runs to 16 residues. Between the trimmed V and J ends, which lost 4 bases and 3 bases, there was a span of 19 bases. The germline gives CDR1 MNHEY, CDR2 SVGEGT. The CDR3, as DNA: TGTGCCAGCAGTTGGGGGATACTCGAATCCGGCTACGAGCAGTACGTC. Protein: CASSWGILESGYEQYV.